The rows below give T cell receptor beta chains drawn from one sample of a study of cytomegalovirus exposure and HLA in healthy donors. Clones were sequenced by immunoSEQ multiplex PCR, and TCRdb holds only the in-frame ones, with some missing. This table holds about 200,000 clones. The specimen sequenced was PBMCs. These receptors all come from a man aged 25-45 years in good health and CMV-seronegative. Both conserved end residues are part of each CDR3. D genes are given only for firm matches.

d_call	j_call	v_call	cdr3_nt	cdr3_aa
.	TRBJ1-4	TRBV29-1	TGCAGCGTTGAGGTACAGGCTAATGAAAAACTGTTTTTT	CSVEVQANEKLFF
.	TRBJ2-2	TRBV9	TGTGCCAGCAGCGTAGATAGCGGGGAGCTGTTTTTT	CASSVDSGELFF
.	TRBJ1-2	TRBV5-6	TGTGCCAGCAGCTTAACGGCGGGGGCTTATGGAGATGGCTACACCTTC	CASSLTAGAYGDGYTF
TRBD2	TRBJ2-7	TRBV7-2	TGTGCCAGCAGCTTAGGGGGGGAGGGTTACGAGCAGTACTTC	CASSLGGEGYEQYF
TRBD1	TRBJ1-2	TRBV4-3	TGCGCCAGCAGCCCCTCATGGACAGGCGGCTACACCTTC	CASSPSWTGGYTF
.	TRBJ1-5	TRBV6-1	TGTGCCAGCAGTGAAGGAGGGGGTTTCCAGCCCCAGCATTTT	CASSEGGGFQPQHF
.	TRBJ2-2	TRBV30	TGTGCCTGGAGTGTGACAGTGGCGACCGGGGAGCTGTTTTTT	CAWSVTVATGELFF
TRBD1	TRBJ1-1	TRBV18	TGTGCCAGCTCACCGGGTGTCCCGGGACAGGGGGCGAGAACTGAAGCTTTCTTT	CASSPGVPGQGARTEAFF
TRBD2	TRBJ2-5	TRBV18	TGTGCCAGCTCACCGCCGGGACTAGCGGGAGAGACCCAGTACTTC	CASSPPGLAGETQYF
TRBD2	TRBJ2-2	TRBV27	TGTGCCAGCACACATGGGACTAGCGGGGGCACCGGGGAGCTGTTTTTT	CASTHGTSGGTGELFF